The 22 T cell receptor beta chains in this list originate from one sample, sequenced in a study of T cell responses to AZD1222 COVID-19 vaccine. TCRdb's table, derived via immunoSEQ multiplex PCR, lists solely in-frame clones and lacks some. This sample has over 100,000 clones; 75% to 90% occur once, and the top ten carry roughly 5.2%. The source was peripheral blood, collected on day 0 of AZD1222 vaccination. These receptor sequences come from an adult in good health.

This CDR3 reads CASSQDRGPLRTGAIYGYTF. The CDR3 DNA is TGTGCCAGCAGCCAAGATAGGGGACCTCTCAGGACAGGGGCAATCTATGGCTACACCTTC. This chain connects TRBV3-1 (or the pseudogene TRBV3-2) to TRBJ1-2, with 9 bases lining up with TRBD1. With 0 bases clipped from V and 4 bases from J, the junction kept 18 bases outside the gene matches. The CDR3 contains 20 residues. Per germline, CDR1 LGHDT and CDR2 YNNKEL (reference sequence).

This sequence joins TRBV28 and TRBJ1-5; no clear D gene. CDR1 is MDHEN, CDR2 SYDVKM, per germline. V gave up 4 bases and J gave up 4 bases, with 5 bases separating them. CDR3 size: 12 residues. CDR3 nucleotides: TGTGCCAGCAGTTCCGAAAATCAGCCCCAGCATTTT. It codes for CASSSENQPQHF. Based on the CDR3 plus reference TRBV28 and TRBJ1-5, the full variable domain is DVKVTQSSRYLVKRTGEKVFLECVQDMDHENMFWYRQDPGLGLRLIYFSYDVKMKEKGDIPEGYSVSREKKERFSLILESASTNQTSMYLCASSSENQPQHFGDGTRLSIL.

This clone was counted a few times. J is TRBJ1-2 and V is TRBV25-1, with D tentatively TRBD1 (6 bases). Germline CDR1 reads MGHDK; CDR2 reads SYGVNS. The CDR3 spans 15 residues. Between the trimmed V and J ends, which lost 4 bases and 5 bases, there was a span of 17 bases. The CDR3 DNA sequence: TGTGCCAGCAGTGGAGGTGTCAGGGGAGGGTATGGCTACACCTTC. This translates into CASSGGVRGGYGYTF.

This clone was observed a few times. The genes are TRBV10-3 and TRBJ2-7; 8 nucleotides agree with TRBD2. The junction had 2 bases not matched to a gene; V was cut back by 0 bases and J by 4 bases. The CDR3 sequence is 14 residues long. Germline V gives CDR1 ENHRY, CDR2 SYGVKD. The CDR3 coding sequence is TGTGCCATCAGTGAGTCTAGCGGGGTATACGAGCAGTACTTC. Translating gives CAISESSGVYEQYF.

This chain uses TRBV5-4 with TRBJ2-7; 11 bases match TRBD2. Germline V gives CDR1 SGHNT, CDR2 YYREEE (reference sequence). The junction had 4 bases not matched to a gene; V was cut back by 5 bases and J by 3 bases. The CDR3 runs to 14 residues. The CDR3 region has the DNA TGTGCCAGCAGTTATAGCGGGAGGGGCTACGAGCAGTACTTC. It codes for CASSYSGRGYEQYF.

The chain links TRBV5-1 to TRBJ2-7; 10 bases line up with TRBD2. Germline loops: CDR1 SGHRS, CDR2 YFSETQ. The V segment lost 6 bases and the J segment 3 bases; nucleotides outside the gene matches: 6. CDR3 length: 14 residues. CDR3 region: CASTTGTSVYEQYF. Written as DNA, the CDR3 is TGCGCCAGCACCACCGGGACTAGCGTCTACGAGCAGTACTTC.

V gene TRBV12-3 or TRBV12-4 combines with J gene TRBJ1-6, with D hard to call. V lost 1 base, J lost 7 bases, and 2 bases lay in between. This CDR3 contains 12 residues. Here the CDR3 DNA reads TGTGCCAGCAGTTTAGAAAATTCACCCCTCCACTTT. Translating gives CASSLENSPLHF.

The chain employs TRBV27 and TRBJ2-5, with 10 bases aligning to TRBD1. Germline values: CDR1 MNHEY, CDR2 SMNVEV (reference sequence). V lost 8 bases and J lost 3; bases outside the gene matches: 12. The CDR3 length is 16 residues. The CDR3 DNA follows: TGTGCCAGCCGTAAGCGAGGGGACAGGGGTAAAGAGACCCAGTACTTC. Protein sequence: CASRKRGDRGKETQYF.

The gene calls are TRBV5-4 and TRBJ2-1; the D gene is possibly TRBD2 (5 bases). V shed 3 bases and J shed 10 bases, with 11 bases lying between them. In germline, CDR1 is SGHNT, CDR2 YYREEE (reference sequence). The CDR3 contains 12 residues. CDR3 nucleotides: TGTGCCAGCAGCTATCTAGCATCCGAGCAGTTCTTC. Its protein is CASSYLASEQFF.

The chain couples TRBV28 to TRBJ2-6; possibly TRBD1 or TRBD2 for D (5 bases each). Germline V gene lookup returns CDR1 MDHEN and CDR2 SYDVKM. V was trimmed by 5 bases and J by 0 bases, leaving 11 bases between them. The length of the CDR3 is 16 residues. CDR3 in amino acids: CASSPGDASGANVLTF. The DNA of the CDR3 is TGTGCCAGCAGTCCCGGGGACGCCTCTGGGGCCAACGTCCTGACTTTC.

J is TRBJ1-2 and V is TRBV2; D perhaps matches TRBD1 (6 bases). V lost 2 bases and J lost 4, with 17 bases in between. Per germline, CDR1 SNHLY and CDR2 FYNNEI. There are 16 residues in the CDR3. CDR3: CASSETRTETFYGYTF. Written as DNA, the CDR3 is TGTGCCAGCAGTGAAACACGGACAGAGACTTTCTATGGCTACACCTTC. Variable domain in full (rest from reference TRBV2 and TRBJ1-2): EPEVTQTPSHQVTQMGQEVILRCVPISNHLYFYWYRQILGQKVEFLVSFYNNEISEKSEIFDDQFSVERPDGSNFTLKIRSTKLEDSAMYFCASSETRTETFYGYTFGSGTRLTVV.

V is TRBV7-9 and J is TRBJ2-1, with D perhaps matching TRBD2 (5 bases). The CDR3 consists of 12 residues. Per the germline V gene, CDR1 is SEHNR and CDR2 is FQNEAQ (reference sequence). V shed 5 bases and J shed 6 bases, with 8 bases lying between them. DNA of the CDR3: TGTGCCAGCAGCCGCGGGTTCAATGAGCAGTTCTTC. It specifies CASSRGFNEQFF.

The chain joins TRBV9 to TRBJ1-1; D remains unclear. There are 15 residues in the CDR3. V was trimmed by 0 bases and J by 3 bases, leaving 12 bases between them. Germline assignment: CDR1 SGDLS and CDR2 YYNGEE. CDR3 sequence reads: CASSVAEGGYTEAFF. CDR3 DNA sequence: TGTGCCAGCAGCGTAGCAGAGGGTGGCTACACTGAAGCTTTCTTT.

The CDR3 DNA sequence: TGTGCCAGCAGCTCAACCGGGGGGGGCACTGAAGCTTTCTTT. Its protein is CASSSTGGGTEAFF. This chain links TRBV11-1 with TRBJ1-1; D may be TRBD1 (5 bases). This CDR3 is built from 14 residues. The germline gives CDR1 SGHAT, CDR2 FQDESV (reference sequence). Trimming shortened V by 4 bases and J by 4 bases, and 13 bases separated the two germline ends.

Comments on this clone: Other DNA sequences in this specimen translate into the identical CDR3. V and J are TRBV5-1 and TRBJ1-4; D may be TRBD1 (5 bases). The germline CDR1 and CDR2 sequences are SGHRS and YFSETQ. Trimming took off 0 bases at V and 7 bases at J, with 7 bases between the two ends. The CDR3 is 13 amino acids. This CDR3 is CASSLVGAEKLFF. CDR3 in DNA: TGCGCCAGCAGCTTGGTCGGGGCTGAAAAACTGTTTTTT.

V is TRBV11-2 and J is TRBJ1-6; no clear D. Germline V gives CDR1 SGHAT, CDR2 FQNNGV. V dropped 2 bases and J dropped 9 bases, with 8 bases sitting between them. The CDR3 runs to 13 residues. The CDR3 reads CASSLQARSPLHF. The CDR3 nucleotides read TGTGCCAGCAGCTTACAGGCCCGTTCACCCCTCCACTTT.

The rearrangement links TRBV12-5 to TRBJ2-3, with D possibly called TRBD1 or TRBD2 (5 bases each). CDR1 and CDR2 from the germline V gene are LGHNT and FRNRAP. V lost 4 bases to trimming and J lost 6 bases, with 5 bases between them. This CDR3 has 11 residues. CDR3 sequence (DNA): TGTGCTAGTGGTTGGGGGGATACGCAGTATTTT. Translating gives CASGWGDTQYF.

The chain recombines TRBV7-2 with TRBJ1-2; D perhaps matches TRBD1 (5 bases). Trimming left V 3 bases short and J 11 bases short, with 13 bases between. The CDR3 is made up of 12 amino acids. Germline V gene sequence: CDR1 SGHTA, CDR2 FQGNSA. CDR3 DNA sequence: TGTGCCAGCAGCTTCCGGGGCCTGGGGTACACCTTC. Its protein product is CASSFRGLGYTF.

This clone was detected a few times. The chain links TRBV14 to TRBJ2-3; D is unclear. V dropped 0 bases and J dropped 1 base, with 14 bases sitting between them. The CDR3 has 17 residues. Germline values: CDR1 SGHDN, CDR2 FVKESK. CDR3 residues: CASSQDRTFLGTDTQYF. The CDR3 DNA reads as TGTGCCAGCAGCCAAGATCGGACCTTCTTGGGCACAGATACGCAGTATTTT.

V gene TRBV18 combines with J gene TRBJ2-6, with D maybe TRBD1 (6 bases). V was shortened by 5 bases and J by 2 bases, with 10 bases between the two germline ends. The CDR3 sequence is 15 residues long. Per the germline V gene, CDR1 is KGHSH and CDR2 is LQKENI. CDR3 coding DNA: TGTGCCAGCTCATCAAGGACAGCTGGGGCCAACGTCCTGACTTTC. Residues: CASSSRTAGANVLTF.

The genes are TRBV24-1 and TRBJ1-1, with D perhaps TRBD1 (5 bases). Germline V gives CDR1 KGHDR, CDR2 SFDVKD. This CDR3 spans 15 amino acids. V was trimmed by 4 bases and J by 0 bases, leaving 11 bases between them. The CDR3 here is CATSDRQYLNTEAFF. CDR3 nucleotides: TGTGCCACCAGTGACCGACAGTACCTGAACACTGAAGCTTTCTTT.

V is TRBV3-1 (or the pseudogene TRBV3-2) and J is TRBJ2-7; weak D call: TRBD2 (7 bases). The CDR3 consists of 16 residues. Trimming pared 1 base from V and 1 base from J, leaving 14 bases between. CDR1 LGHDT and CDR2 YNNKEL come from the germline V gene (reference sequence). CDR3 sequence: CASSQGWRGGSYEQYF. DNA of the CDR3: TGTGCCAGCAGCCAAGGGTGGAGGGGGGGATCCTACGAGCAGTACTTC.